The entry that follows covers one TCR beta chain sequence. The antigen remains undetermined. The data were obtained in a study of cytomegalovirus exposure and HLA in healthy donors. Regarding the study as a whole: Later analysis suggested links between common viral pathogens and several top significant clusters.

Primers included in the PCR were 60 Vbeta and 13 Jbeta primers. Sequencing was performed with immunoSEQ multiplex PCR; in TCRdb, only in-frame clones are kept and a portion is missing. The sample records 130,000 to 150,000 clones, about 80% being singletons. V was pared by 0 bases and J by 0 bases, with 9 bases between. The CDR3 consists of 16 residues. Per the germline V gene, CDR1 is SGHRS and CDR2 is YFSETQ. Material: PBMCs. This rearrangement joins TRBV5-1 to TRBJ2-2, with D perhaps TRBD1 (5 bases). The TCR was taken from a man aged 40-50 years in good health and CMV-seropositive. The CDR3: CASSLEVTANTGELFF. The CDR3 bases are TGCGCCAGCAGCTTGGAAGTGACAGCGAACACCGGGGAGCTGTTTTTT.